A selection of T cell receptor beta chains follows, all from one sample in a study of memory CD4+ T cells and cytomegalovirus serostatus. Assay used: immunoSEQ multiplex PCR; TCRdb lists only in-frame clones, some missing. The data show under 55,000 clones, just under 80% seen once. The specimen was memory CD4+ T cells from blood. The receptors come from an adult in good health and CMV-seronegative. The CDR3 runs from the conserved cysteine through the conserved F or W. Each record gives: clone size, J gene, D gene, V gene, CDR3 protein, CDR3 DNA. A D gene is named only where the DNA matches it firmly. Size is omitted from some rows. Given values are once, few, many or a class for expanded clones.

NA,TRBJ1-2,NA,TRBV7-9,CASSPYAWGYTF,TGTGCCAGCAGCCCTTACGCGTGGGGCTACACCTTC
NA,TRBJ2-3,TRBD1,TRBV7-9,CASSLGTGTQYF,TGTGCCAGCAGCTTGGGGACAGGTACGCAGTATTTT
NA,TRBJ1-5,NA,TRBV19,CASGNKNSNQPQHF,TGTGCCAGTGGGAACAAGAATAGCAATCAGCCCCAGCATTTT
NA,TRBJ1-1,NA,TRBV6-5,CASSYLGNTEAFF,TGTGCCAGCAGTTACTTGGGAAACACTGAAGCTTTCTTT
NA,TRBJ1-2,TRBD1,TRBV28,CASSGTGRRNYGYTF,TGTGCCAGCAGCGGGACAGGGCGTCGGAACTATGGCTACACCTTC
NA,TRBJ2-3,NA,TRBV29-1,CSVDGRAGDTQYF,TGCAGCGTTGATGGTAGGGCTGGAGATACGCAGTATTTT
NA,TRBJ1-2,NA,TRBV5-4,CASSPGGASNYGYTF,TGTGCCAGCAGCCCCGGGGGGGCGAGTAACTATGGCTACACCTTC
NA,TRBJ1-5,NA,TRBV19,CASTGQNNQPQHF,TGTGCCAGTACTGGACAGAACAATCAGCCCCAGCATTTT
NA,TRBJ2-2,TRBD1,TRBV28,CASSFKNAGQGPGELFF,TGTGCCAGCAGTTTTAAGAACGCGGGACAGGGCCCCGGGGAGCTGTTTTTT
NA,TRBJ2-7,TRBD1,TRBV13,CASSLGDRRSYEQYF,TGTGCCAGCAGCTTAGGGGACAGGCGCTCCTACGAGCAGTACTTC
once,TRBJ2-7,NA,TRBV2,CASSDPGADPPYEQYF,TGTGCCAGCAGTGATCCAGGTGCTGACCCGCCCTACGAGCAGTACTTC
few,TRBJ1-2,NA,TRBV28,CASSPLGWDGYTF,TGTGCCAGCAGCCCCCTCGGGTGGGACGGCTACACCTTC
NA,TRBJ1-4,NA,TRBV2,CASSGGVTANEKLFF,TGTGCCAGCAGTGGGGGGGTAACGGCTAATGAAAAACTGTTTTTT
NA,TRBJ2-7,NA,TRBV18,CASSLSQDYEQYF,TGTGCCAGCTCACTCTCACAGGACTACGAGCAGTACTTC
NA,TRBJ2-2,TRBD2,TRBV9,CASSVVAGATGELFF,TGTGCCAGCAGCGTAGTAGCGGGAGCCACCGGGGAGCTGTTTTTT
once,TRBJ2-3,NA,TRBV6-6,CASSYGLSTDTQYF,TGTGCCAGCAGTTACGGCCTATCTACGGATACGCAGTATTTT
NA,TRBJ2-3,NA,TRBV10-3,CATQGIADTQYF,TGTGCCACCCAAGGAATAGCAGATACGCAGTATTTT
few,TRBJ1-5,NA,TRBV30,CAFTTGSGRSNQPQHF,TGTGCCTTCACGACAGGTTCGGGGCGTAGCAATCAGCCCCAGCATTTT
NA,TRBJ2-7,NA,TRBV4-2,CASSQDRFSAYEQYF,TGTGCCAGCAGCCAAGATCGGTTTAGCGCGTACGAGCAGTACTTC
NA,TRBJ2-7,TRBD2,TRBV6-5,CASGRTSGTSYEQYF,TGTGCCAGCGGCAGGACTAGCGGGACCTCCTACGAGCAGTACTTC
NA,TRBJ1-1,NA,TRBV6-4,CASRDRMNTEAFF,TGTGCCAGCAGGGACCGAATGAACACTGAAGCTTTCTTT
NA,TRBJ2-7,TRBD1,TRBV14,CASSQGWGQDTEQYF,TGTGCCAGCAGCCAAGGCTGGGGACAGGATACCGAGCAGTACTTC
NA,TRBJ2-3,NA,TRBV7-9,CASSPGGGTDTQYF,TGTGCCAGCAGCCCCGGGGGTGGCACAGATACGCAGTATTTT
NA,TRBJ2-7,NA,TRBV7-8,CASSSRDHSYEQYF,TGTGCCAGCAGCTCCCGGGACCACTCCTACGAGCAGTACTTC
NA,TRBJ2-1,TRBD2,TRBV15,CATSRNTLAGNEQFF,TGTGCCACCAGCAGAAACACCTTAGCGGGGAATGAGCAGTTCTTC
NA,TRBJ2-5,NA,TRBV30,CAWSVPGGRETQYF,TGTGCCTGGAGTGTACCGGGGGGCCGGGAGACCCAGTACTTC
NA,TRBJ2-2,NA,TRBV27,CASSSGRDGNTGELFF,TGTGCCAGCAGTTCGGGAAGGGACGGGAACACCGGGGAGCTGTTTTTT
NA,TRBJ2-7,NA,TRBV28,CASSPGTSYEQYF,TGTGCCAGCAGTCCTGGGACCTCCTACGAGCAGTACTTC
NA,TRBJ2-7,NA,TRBV6-5,CASSYSTRGNSYEQYF,TGTGCCAGCAGTTACTCGACTCGGGGTAACTCCTACGAGCAGTACTTC
NA,TRBJ1-4,NA,TRBV2,CASRGTGSQGKLFF,TGTGCCAGCAGGGGAACAGGGTCGCAGGGAAAACTGTTTTTT
NA,TRBJ2-7,TRBD2,TRBV18,CASSPSLAGGFHEQYF,TGTGCCAGCTCACCTTCATTGGCGGGAGGGTTCCACGAGCAGTACTTC
NA,TRBJ1-3,TRBD1,TRBV6-6,CASSETGTGNTIYF,TGTGCCAGCAGCGAGACAGGGACTGGAAACACCATATATTTT
NA,TRBJ2-4,NA,TRBV7-9,CASSSLLSIQYF,TGTGCCAGCAGCTCCCTTTTGTCCATTCAGTACTTC
NA,TRBJ2-1,NA,TRBV5-6,CASSLRTSYNEQFF,TGTGCCAGCAGCTTGCGGACTTCCTACAATGAGCAGTTCTTC
NA,TRBJ2-7,TRBD1,TRBV10-3,CAISESGQGFHEQYF,TGTGCCATCAGTGAGTCGGGACAGGGGTTCCACGAGCAGTACTTC
NA,TRBJ1-1,NA,TRBV6-5,CAINPGTKGEAFF,TGTGCCATCAACCCCGGGACAAAGGGAGAAGCTTTCTTT
NA,TRBJ1-4,NA,TRBV9,CASSVVAGANEKLFF,TGTGCCAGCAGCGTAGTGGCCGGAGCGAATGAAAAACTGTTTTTT
NA,TRBJ2-3,TRBD2,TRBV29-1,CSVAGGLAESSTDTQYF,TGCAGCGTTGCTGGGGGTCTAGCGGAATCTAGCACAGATACGCAGTATTTT
few,TRBJ2-6,NA,TRBV19,CASTYLGTSSGANVLTF,TGTGCCAGTACCTACTTGGGGACGTCCTCTGGGGCCAACGTCCTGACTTTC
NA,TRBJ1-3,NA,TRBV6-1,CASSEVQGGNTIYF,TGTGCCAGCAGTGAAGTCCAGGGGGGAAACACCATATATTTT
NA,TRBJ2-1,TRBD2,TRBV25-1,CASSDQTSGRRNEQFF,TGTGCCAGCAGTGACCAAACTAGCGGGAGACGCAATGAGCAGTTCTTC
few,TRBJ2-2,TRBD1,TRBV7-9,CASSPSRTGRGGELFF,TGTGCCAGCAGCCCGTCCCGGACAGGGCGAGGCGGGGAGCTGTTTTTT
NA,TRBJ2-3,NA,TRBV2,CASSSAGPGDTQYF,TGTGCCAGCAGTTCGGCCGGCCCCGGCGATACGCAGTATTTT
once,TRBJ2-7,TRBD1,TRBV28,CASSQTGMDEQYF,TGTGCCAGCAGCCAGACAGGGATGGACGAGCAGTACTTC
NA,TRBJ2-2,TRBD2,TRBV7-9,CASRRASGNGGELFF,TGTGCCAGCAGGCGGGCTAGCGGGAACGGCGGGGAGCTGTTTTTT
NA,TRBJ2-3,NA,TRBV6-4,CASSDGGLTDTQYF,TGTGCCAGCAGTGACGGGGGACTCACAGATACGCAGTATTTT
once,TRBJ2-1,TRBD1,TRBV7-9,CASSPGDRKHNEQFF,TGTGCCAGCAGCCCTGGGGACAGGAAGCACAATGAGCAGTTCTTC